One and the same sample provided the 24 T cell receptor beta chains below, sequenced in a study of blood T cell repertoires in COVID-19. Only in-frame clones appear in the TCRdb table, and some are missing; sequencing was by immunoSEQ multiplex PCR. Of under 200,000 clones in the sample, roughly 93% were seen once. Sequenced material: peripheral blood. These receptor sequences come from a man aged 18 to 30 with acute or convalescent COVID-19.

The chain's CDR3 is CASSYLAGPYEQYF. In DNA, the CDR3 is TGTGCCAGCAGTTACCTAGCGGGGCCCTACGAGCAGTACTTC. The rearrangement links TRBV6-5 to TRBJ2-7, with 9 bases aligning to TRBD2. Germline-derived CDR1 and CDR2 are MNHEY and SVGAGI. The CDR3 totals 14 residues. V was pared by 2 bases and J by 2 bases, with 1 base of the junction left unmatched.

The chain links TRBV5-1 to TRBJ2-7, with TRBD1 identical over 8 bases. The J segment lost 5 bases and the V segment lost 1 base, leaving 5 bases of the junction unmatched. The CDR3 extends over 14 amino acids. Looked up from germline, CDR1 is SGHRS and CDR2 is YFSETQ. CDR3 in DNA: TGCGCCAGCAGCTTGCGACAGGGGACCAACGAGCAGTACTTC. This codes for CASSLRQGTNEQYF.

As concerns this clone: This specimen includes other DNA sequences encoding the same CDR3. The chain uses TRBV27 and TRBJ1-4; D gene unclear. V was clipped by 6 bases and J by 6 bases, with 8 bases between them. CDR3 length: 12 residues. The V gene's germline CDR1 is MNHEY and CDR2 SMNVEV (reference sequence). The CDR3 DNA sequence: TGTGCCAGCAGGGAGGGATATGAAAAACTGTTTTTT. Amino acid sequence: CASREGYEKLFF. Filled out from reference TRBV27 and TRBJ1-4, the complete variable domain reads EAQVTQNPRYLITVTGKKLTVTCSQNMNHEYMSWYRQDPGLGLRQIYYSMNVEVTDKGDVPEGYKVSRKEKRNFPLILESPSPNQTSLYFCASREGYEKLFFGSGTQLSVL.

The chain combines TRBV18 with TRBJ2-5; 9 nucleotides line up with TRBD1. V dropped 0 bases and J dropped 6; count of bases not matched to a gene: 5. This CDR3 has 15 amino acids. Germline CDR1 KGHSH, CDR2 LQKENI. The DNA of the CDR3 is TGTGCCAGCTCACCACCGACAGGGGGTATGAAGACCCAGTACTTC. It specifies CASSPPTGGMKTQYF.

This clone was found once. The rearrangement uses TRBV19 and TRBJ1-5; 9 nucleotides align to TRBD1. Germline loops: CDR1 LNHDA, CDR2 SQIVND (reference sequence). The CDR3 runs 16 residues. J was trimmed by 0 bases and V by 6 bases; bases with no gene match: 6. The CDR3 DNA sequence: TGTGCCAGTAGGGGACAGGGCCTTTATAGCAATCAGCCCCAGCATTTT. Encoded protein: CASRGQGLYSNQPQHF.

The rearrangement uses TRBV18 and TRBJ2-7, with TRBD1 identical over 10 bases. The CDR3 has 16 amino acids. Germline V CDR1 and CDR2: KGHSH, LQKENI. The J segment lost 5 bases and the V segment lost 3 bases, leaving 10 bases of the junction unmatched. The CDR3 loop reads CASSPSLVGTGDEQYF. In DNA form, the CDR3 reads TGTGCCAGCTCACCCTCGTTGGTTGGGACAGGGGACGAGCAGTACTTC.

This chain uses TRBV7-2 with TRBJ2-3; D perhaps matches TRBD2 (6 bases). Germline CDR1 SGHTA, CDR2 FQGNSA. The CDR3 is made up of 17 amino acids. V gave up 3 bases and J gave up 2 bases, with 18 bases separating them. Here the CDR3 DNA reads TGTGCCAGCAGCTTCGGGCTTAGCGGACCAGACACAGATACGCAGTATTTT. This gives the protein CASSFGLSGPDTDTQYF.

In its sample, this clone was seen once. V gene TRBV7-6 combines with J gene TRBJ1-5; 10 bases map to TRBD1. With 1 base clipped from V and 7 bases from J, the junction kept 4 bases outside the gene matches. The CDR3 extends over 15 amino acids. Germline lookup yields CDR1 SGHVS and CDR2 FNYEAQ. The CDR3 loop is CASSLGGTGEQPQHF. As DNA, the CDR3 is TGTGCCAGCAGCTTAGGCGGGACAGGGGAACAGCCCCAGCATTTT.

V usage is TRBV19 and J usage is TRBJ1-5; D ambiguous. Germline CDR1 and CDR2: LNHDA and SQIVND (reference sequence). The CDR3 length is 13 residues. The V end lost 1 base, the J end lost 7 bases, and 8 bases lay between the germline ends. Written as DNA, the CDR3 is TGTGCCAGTAGTATAGGAGGTGGACAGCCCCAGCATTTT. Protein product: CASSIGGGQPQHF.

The chain has TRBV30 and TRBJ2-1, with 8 bases that match TRBD2. The CDR3 extends over 15 amino acids. Looked up from germline, CDR1 is GTSNPN and CDR2 is SVGIG (reference sequence). V lost 3 bases and J lost 3; bases outside the gene matches: 7. The DNA for the CDR3 is TGTGCCTGGAGATCCGGGGGGGCCAACTACAATGAGCAGTTCTTC. It codes for CAWRSGGANYNEQFF.

The DNA for the CDR3 is TGTGCCAGCAGGCCTTCGGGGGGGGGCTATGGCTACACCTTC. This sequence encodes CASRPSGGGYGYTF. This chain connects TRBV27 to TRBJ1-2, with D possibly matching TRBD1 (5 bases). CDR1 and CDR2 (germline): MNHEY, SMNVEV (reference sequence). The CDR3 length is 14 residues. The V end was cut by 6 bases, the J end by 4 bases, with 15 bases between.

The J gene is TRBJ1-2, the V gene TRBV9, with D possibly TRBD1 on 5 matching bases. This CDR3 comprises 16 residues. Germline assignment: CDR1 SGDLS and CDR2 YYNGEE. Trimming took off 2 bases at V and 4 bases at J, with 18 bases between the two ends. The CDR3 region is CASSVWRGGGTYGYTF. In nucleotides, the CDR3 is TGTGCCAGCAGCGTGTGGCGCGGCGGGGGAACCTATGGCTACACCTTC. Full variable domain (rest looked up from reference TRBV9 and TRBJ1-2): DSGVTQTPKHLITATGQRVTLRCSPRSGDLSVYWYQQSLDQGLQFLIQYYNGEERAKGNILERFSAQQFPDLHSELNLSSLELGDSALYFCASSVWRGGGTYGYTFGSGTRLTVV.

This sequence joins TRBV6-5 and TRBJ1-2; 7 bases agree with TRBD1. V was clipped by 5 bases and J by 4 bases; unmatched bases: 10. The germline CDR1 and CDR2 sequences are MNHEY and SVGAGI. The CDR3 contains 15 residues. The CDR3 is CASSNWDSFSYGYTF. The CDR3 DNA sequence: TGTGCCAGCAGTAATTGGGACAGCTTTTCCTATGGCTACACCTTC.

This chain uses TRBV19 with TRBJ2-5; 13 positions match TRBD2. The V gene end was trimmed by 2 bases and the J gene end by 4 bases; junction bases not matched to a gene: 13. Per germline, CDR1 LNHDA and CDR2 SQIVND (reference sequence). The CDR3 is 19 residues long. DNA for the CDR3: TGTGCCAGTAGTATACGCCCCTTATTGACTAGCGGGGGGCGAGAGACCCAGTACTTC. Translating gives CASSIRPLLTSGGRETQYF.

This sequence joins TRBV2 and TRBJ1-1; the D gene is possibly TRBD1 (5 bases). With 5 bases removed from V and 0 bases from J, the gap between germline ends came to 10 bases. This CDR3 has 14 residues. The germline V gene has CDR1 SNHLY and CDR2 FYNNEI. The CDR3: CASSRLTVNTEAFF. CDR3 bases: TGTGCCAGCAGTAGATTGACAGTGAACACTGAAGCTTTCTTT.

The chain has TRBV19 and TRBJ1-5, with D possibly being TRBD1 (6 bases). V dropped 3 bases and J dropped 7 bases, with 13 bases sitting between them. Germline V gene sequence: CDR1 LNHDA, CDR2 SQIVND (reference sequence). There are 14 residues in the CDR3. This CDR3 is CASSMQGRGQPQHF. The CDR3 DNA follows: TGTGCCAGTAGTATGCAGGGGAGAGGGCAGCCCCAGCATTTT.

The rearrangement uses TRBV3-1 (or the pseudogene TRBV3-2) and TRBJ1-3; 10 positions match TRBD1. From germline, CDR1 is LGHDT and CDR2 YNNKEL (reference sequence). The trim removed 3 bases at V and 4 bases at J, leaving 6 bases unmatched. The CDR3 has 16 amino acids. CDR3 bases: TGTGCCAGCAGCCATACCGGGACAGGGGCGGGAAACACCATATATTTT. Encoded protein: CASSHTGTGAGNTIYF.

V and J are TRBV18 and TRBJ1-1; D remains ambiguous. Between the trimmed V and J ends, which lost 3 bases and 4 bases, there was a span of 9 bases. The CDR3 has 13 residues. Looked up from germline, CDR1 is KGHSH and CDR2 is LQKENI. The CDR3 coding sequence is TGTGCCAGCTCACCTAAGGGAGTCACTGAAGCTTTCTTT. It yields the protein CASSPKGVTEAFF.

The V call is TRBV7-8, the J call TRBJ1-5, with D perhaps TRBD1 (5 bases). V shed 0 bases and J shed 3 bases, with 15 bases lying between them. Per germline, CDR1 SGHVS and CDR2 FQNEAQ. The CDR3 covers 17 residues. Here the CDR3 reads CASSLAGEGQDNQPQHF. CDR3 DNA sequence: TGTGCCAGCAGCTTAGCGGGGGAGGGCCAGGACAATCAGCCCCAGCATTTT.

CDR3 loop: CASSPYPETEAFF. The CDR3 DNA is TGTGCCAGCAGCCCATACCCAGAGACAGAAGCTTTCTTT. The chain recombines TRBV6-5 with TRBJ1-1; no firm D call. The V and J ends lost 6 bases and 8 bases respectively, with 16 bases between them. This CDR3 has 13 residues. Germline assignment: CDR1 MNHEY and CDR2 SVGAGI.

The chain links TRBV7-8 to TRBJ1-4; 12 bases fit TRBD1. CDR1 SGHVS and CDR2 FQNEAQ come from the germline V gene. This CDR3 has 17 residues. Losses at the gene ends were 3 bases for V and 9 bases for J; bases not matched to a gene: 11. The CDR3 DNA reads as TGTGCCAGCAGCTTCGCCGGGACAGGGGGCGCGGGAAAAAAACTGTTTTTT. It yields the protein CASSFAGTGGAGKKLFF. The full variable domain, its missing parts supplied by reference TRBV7-8 and TRBJ1-4, is GAGVSQSPRYKVAKRGQDVALRCDPISGHVSLFWYQQALGQGPEFLTYFQNEAQLDKSGLPSDRFFAERPEGSVSTLKIQRTQQEDSAVYLCASSFAGTGGAGKKLFFGSGTQLSVL.

DNA for the CDR3: TGTGCCAGCAGCTTGACGATTAGAGGACAGCTTAACACTGAAGCTTTCTTT. Residues: CASSLTIRGQLNTEAFF. The chain uses TRBV7-6 and TRBJ1-1; a weak D match, TRBD1 (6 bases). Germline-derived CDR1 and CDR2 are SGHVS and FNYEAQ. CDR3 length equals 17 residues. The germline V and J ends were trimmed by 3 bases and 2 bases, with 19 bases remaining between them.

In its sample, this clone was seen once. This chain links TRBV29-1 with TRBJ1-1, with D perhaps TRBD1 (6 bases). Trimming took 7 bases from V and 4 from J, leaving 19 bases between them. CDR3 length: 14 residues. CDR1 is SQVTM, CDR2 ANQGSEA, per germline. CDR3 region: CSADFPQGSTEAFF. The CDR3 DNA reads as TGCAGCGCCGATTTTCCACAGGGTTCCACTGAAGCTTTCTTT.

Here the CDR3 DNA reads TGTGCCAGCTCCGGGACAGAAATCTATGGCTACACCTTC. It yields the protein CASSGTEIYGYTF. J is TRBJ1-2 and V is TRBV12-3 or TRBV12-4; TRBD1 matches 7 bases. V lost 8 bases, J lost 4 bases, and 7 bases stayed unmatched. This CDR3 spans 13 amino acids.